One sample yielded the 30 T cell receptor beta chains listed below, sequenced in a study of shared clonotypes between healthy human individuals (TCRdb year 2020). The library was built by means of the immunoSEQ multiplex PCR assay. TCRdb mirrors the immuneACCESS table, restricted to in-frame sequences. Some clones are absent from its copies; in checked studies, under half trace to an unresolved V gene, and the reason for the others is unknown. The sample table records over 700,000 clones; 55% to 80% of these occur just once. The top ten constitute around 1.8% of the sample. The sequenced sample consisted of memory CD4+ T cells sorted from blood. The cell subset or site label here, explained by the study, means: CD45RA-negative fraction. These receptors were obtained from a woman aged 25 to 39 in good health.

The chain combines TRBV28 with TRBJ2-1, with D perhaps matching TRBD1 (6 bases). The V gene lost 6 bases and the J gene lost 0 bases, with 15 bases spanning the gap. This CDR3 has 16 residues. Looked up from germline, CDR1 is MDHEN and CDR2 is SYDVKM. CDR3 region: CASSRRDTSSYNEQFF. CDR3 in DNA: TGTGCCAGCAGCCGCCGGGACACGAGCTCCTACAATGAGCAGTTCTTC.

This clone was counted a single time. The chain has TRBV6-1 and TRBJ1-1; no definite D call. CDR3 length: 14 amino acids. V lost 4 bases, J lost 1 base, and 10 bases lay in between. In germline, CDR1 is MNHNS, CDR2 SASEGT. CDR3 in amino acids: CASSGFRSNTEAFF. DNA for the CDR3: TGTGCCAGCAGTGGTTTTCGTTCGAACACTGAAGCTTTCTTT.

The J gene is TRBJ1-1, the V gene TRBV29-1; D gene uncertain. The CDR3 has 12 residues. V was cut by 4 bases and J by 4 bases, with 10 bases left in between. Germline-derived CDR1 and CDR2 are SQVTM and ANQGSEA. CDR3 sequence reads: CSVVRTGTEAFF. The CDR3 DNA is TGCAGCGTTGTAAGGACGGGCACTGAAGCTTTCTTT.

Concerning this clone: Other DNA sequences in this specimen translate into the identical CDR3. The CDR3 coding sequence is TGTGCCAGCAGCCCCCTAGCGGGCACAGATACGCAGTATTTT. As protein: CASSPLAGTDTQYF. The rearrangement uses TRBV5-4 and TRBJ2-3; TRBD2 matches 7 bases. The CDR3 totals 14 residues. The V gene end was trimmed by 4 bases and the J gene end by 1 base; junction bases not matched to a gene: 3. Germline lookup yields CDR1 SGHNT and CDR2 YYREEE (reference sequence).

The rearrangement uses TRBV2 and TRBJ2-7; D is unclear. The V gene lost 10 bases and the J gene lost 4 bases, with 17 bases spanning the gap. This CDR3 spans 13 amino acids. CDR1 and CDR2 (germline): SNHLY, FYNNEI. Here the CDR3 reads CAISPFLGYEQYF. The CDR3 DNA follows: TGTGCCATCTCGCCGTTCTTGGGTTACGAGCAGTACTTC.

The chain carries TRBV2 and TRBJ2-3; 9 bases agree with TRBD2. The CDR3 has 17 residues. Germline V gene sequence: CDR1 SNHLY, CDR2 FYNNEI. The V gene end was trimmed by 1 base and the J gene end by 2 bases; junction bases not matched to a gene: 7. CDR3 region: CASSEGRLAGTTDTQYF. The DNA for the CDR3 is TGTGCCAGCAGTGAAGGGCGGCTAGCGGGGACCACAGATACGCAGTATTTT.

The chain joins TRBV28 to TRBJ2-1; 12 bases line up with TRBD2. The J segment lost 2 bases and the V segment lost 5 bases, leaving 4 bases of the junction unmatched. Germline V gives CDR1 MDHEN, CDR2 SYDVKM. This CDR3 region has 16 residues. The CDR3, as DNA: TGTGCCAGCAGTACCCGGACTAGCGGGACCTACAATGAGCAGTTCTTC. Translated, it gives CASSTRTSGTYNEQFF.

This chain uses TRBV28 with TRBJ2-3; D uncertain. This CDR3 comprises 16 residues. V was pared by 7 bases and J by 6 bases, with 23 bases between. Germline values: CDR1 MDHEN, CDR2 SYDVKM. The DNA for the CDR3 is TGTGCCAGCAATCTCGCTTCTCTGGCCCGGTTGGATACGCAGTATTTT. This sequence encodes CASNLASLARLDTQYF.

This rearrangement joins TRBV6-1 to TRBJ2-7, with 10 bases lining up with TRBD2. V was pared by 7 bases and J by 2 bases, with 8 bases of the junction left unmatched. Germline lookup yields CDR1 MNHNS and CDR2 SASEGT. The CDR3 is 15 amino acids. The CDR3 DNA sequence: TGTGCCAGCATGGCCGGGACTAGCGCAACCTACGAGCAGTACTTC. Its protein product is CASMAGTSATYEQYF.

The chain combines TRBV5-1 with TRBJ2-1, with 10 bases aligning to TRBD1. Trimming took 5 bases from V and 8 from J; bases not matched to a gene: 7. Per germline, CDR1 SGHRS and CDR2 YFSETQ. The CDR3 is 14 amino acids. The DNA for the CDR3 is TGCGCCAGCAGATCCGGGACAGGGGAGGATGAGCAGTTCTTC. Amino acids: CASRSGTGEDEQFF.

This chain connects TRBV12-5 to TRBJ1-5; D not resolved. This CDR3 has 19 amino acids. V shed 5 bases and J shed 2 bases, with 25 bases lying between them. Germline V gives CDR1 LGHNT, CDR2 FRNRAP. CDR3 in amino acids: CASGLQDPGPTDGNQPQHF. The CDR3 region has the DNA TGTGCTAGTGGTCTTCAAGACCCCGGCCCCACAGACGGCAATCAGCCCCAGCATTTT.

This chain joins TRBV5-1 and TRBJ2-7; possible D gene TRBD2, 6 bases. CDR3 length: 15 residues. CDR1 is SGHRS, CDR2 YFSETQ, per germline. Trimming stripped 0 bases from V and 3 bases from J, with 13 bases between. CDR3 region: CASSLEIAADYEQYF. The CDR3 DNA reads TGCGCCAGCAGCTTGGAAATAGCGGCGGACTACGAGCAGTACTTC.

The chain combines TRBV18 with TRBJ2-3; the D is unclear. The CDR3 sequence is 13 residues long. Per the germline V gene, CDR1 is KGHSH and CDR2 is LQKENI. V dropped 3 bases and J dropped 8 bases, with 12 bases sitting between them. CDR3 region: CASSPATEATQYF. CDR3 bases: TGTGCCAGCTCACCCGCGACCGAAGCTACGCAGTATTTT. Full variable domain (remainder filled in from reference TRBV18 and TRBJ2-3): NAGVMQNPRHLVRRRGQEARLRCSPMKGHSHVYWYRQLPEEGLKFMVYLQKENIIDESGMPKERFSAEFPKEGPSILRIQQVVRGDSAAYFCASSPATEATQYFGPGTRLTVL.

As concerns this clone: A much larger clone is a single base away; this may be a read error. This chain uses TRBV23-1 with TRBJ1-3; 7 nucleotides match TRBD1. TRBV23-1 is marked as an open reading frame, function uncertain. The CDR3 sequence is 14 residues long. Trimming removed 6 bases from V and 2 bases from J; junction bases left unmatched: 4. For the CDR3, the DNA is TGCGCCAGCAGCCCCCAGGGGGCTGGAAACACCATATATTTT. Translation: CASSPQGAGNTIYF.

The chain employs TRBV25-1 and TRBJ2-6; 7 bases line up with TRBD1. Germline values: CDR1 MGHDK, CDR2 SYGVNS. V gave up 10 bases and J gave up 0 bases; unmatched junction bases: 9. The CDR3 consists of 16 residues. This CDR3 reads CATRTGRHSGANVLTF. Written as DNA, the CDR3 is TGTGCCACCAGGACAGGTCGACACTCTGGGGCCAACGTCCTGACTTTC.

The rearrangement joins TRBV7-6 to TRBJ2-1; 9 nucleotides match TRBD2. There are 15 residues in the CDR3. Germline CDR1 is SGHVS and CDR2 is FNYEAQ. V trimming: 5 bases; J trimming: 6 bases; junction bases outside the gene matches: 8. The CDR3 bases are TGTGCCAGCAGCCCTGCGGGGGGGTCTGGCAATGAGCAGTTCTTC. This sequence encodes CASSPAGGSGNEQFF.

CDR3: CATRDLAEQFF. CDR3 bases: TGTGCCACCAGGGACTTAGCTGAGCAGTTCTTC. The chain has TRBV15 and TRBJ2-1; a weak D match, TRBD2 (5 bases). The V gene lost 6 bases and the J gene lost 9 bases, with 9 bases spanning the gap. The CDR3 extends over 11 amino acids. Germline assignment: CDR1 LNHNV and CDR2 YYDKDF (reference sequence).

This clone turned up a few times. The chain joins TRBV6-6 to TRBJ2-5; D unclear. V was trimmed by 6 bases and J by 1 base, leaving 9 bases between them. Germline values: CDR1 MNHNY, CDR2 SVGAGI (reference sequence). This CDR3 is built from 13 residues. For the CDR3, the DNA is TGTGCCAGCAGCCCCATGGCCCAAGAGACCCAGTACTTC. Translation gives CASSPMAQETQYF.

The chain recombines TRBV5-6 with TRBJ1-1, with 11 bases identical to TRBD1. V was pared by 5 bases and J by 5 bases, with 11 bases of the junction left unmatched. The CDR3 covers 16 residues. CDR1 is SGHDT and CDR2 is YYEEEE in the germline V gene. CDR3 in DNA: TGTGCCAGCAGTTCGGTGCCCGGGACAGGGGGAACTGAAGCTTTCTTT. Translation: CASSSVPGTGGTEAFF.

This sequence joins TRBV5-8 and TRBJ1-1, with D possibly being TRBD1 (5 bases). Germline V gene data show CDR1 as SGHTS and CDR2 as YDEGEE. Trimming left V 4 bases short and J 5 bases short, with 12 bases between. The CDR3 is 13 residues long. The CDR3 DNA is TGTGCCAGCAGCACCAGGGTGCAGACTGAAGCTTTCTTT. It specifies CASSTRVQTEAFF.

This rearrangement joins TRBV5-1 to TRBJ1-1; 12 nucleotides align to TRBD1. This CDR3 is 14 amino acids long. CDR1 SGHRS and CDR2 YFSETQ come from the germline V gene. Trimming cost V 3 bases and J 4 bases; bases outside gene matches: 1. The DNA for the CDR3 is TGCGCCAGCAGCTCGGGACAGGGGGCCACTGAAGCTTTCTTT. Translating gives CASSSGQGATEAFF.

This chain links TRBV28 with TRBJ1-1; no clear D gene. V was shortened by 6 bases and J by 1 base, with 9 bases between the two germline ends. From germline, CDR1 is MDHEN and CDR2 SYDVKM. The CDR3 consists of 13 residues. The CDR3 is CASSLTGNTEAFF. CDR3 coding DNA: TGTGCCAGCAGCCTGACGGGGAACACTGAAGCTTTCTTT.

The CDR3 is CASRDRGPFMNTEAFF. The CDR3 coding sequence is TGCGCCAGCCGAGACAGGGGCCCTTTTATGAACACTGAAGCTTTCTTT. This chain uses TRBV10-1 with TRBJ1-1; 8 nucleotides line up with TRBD1. After removal of 8 bases from V and 0 bases from J, the junction contained 11 bases not matched to a gene. Germline V gene lookup returns CDR1 WNHNN and CDR2 SYGVQD (reference sequence). The CDR3 consists of 16 residues.

This clone was picked up a small number of times. The chain recombines TRBV19 with TRBJ2-1; tentatively, D is TRBD1 or TRBD2 (5 bases each). From germline, CDR1 is LNHDA and CDR2 SQIVND (reference sequence). CDR3 length: 13 amino acids. V was trimmed by 4 bases and J by 12 bases, leaving 16 bases between them. CDR3 DNA: TGTGCCAGTAGTACCCAACCGGGACCGGGGCAGTTCTTC. This encodes CASSTQPGPGQFF.

The chain employs TRBV11-2 and TRBJ2-7; 10 bases are a match to TRBD1. The CDR3 is made up of 16 amino acids. J lost 7 bases, V lost 3 bases, and 12 bases had no gene match. Germline V gene sequence: CDR1 SGHAT, CDR2 FQNNGV. This chain's CDR3 is CASSFWGGQGEFEQYF. As DNA, the CDR3 is TGTGCCAGCAGCTTCTGGGGTGGACAGGGGGAATTTGAGCAGTACTTC.

In nucleotides, the CDR3 is TGTGCCAGCACTCGGGGATTAGAGCAGCCCCAGCATTTT. Protein: CASTRGLEQPQHF. This rearrangement joins TRBV6-1 to TRBJ1-5, with D uncertain. Germline CDR1 reads MNHNS; CDR2 reads SASEGT. The ends were cut back, 7 bases at V and 7 bases at J, with 14 bases in the middle. The CDR3 is 13 amino acids.

The chain recombines TRBV7-9 with TRBJ1-2, with D possibly being TRBD1 (6 bases). The germline V gene has CDR1 SEHNR and CDR2 FQNEAQ (reference sequence). Trimming removed 7 bases at V and 2 bases at J, with 14 bases between. This CDR3 is 14 amino acids long. For the CDR3, the DNA is TGTGCCAGCACGTACCCCGGGACAAACTATGGCTACACCTTC. Translated, it gives CASTYPGTNYGYTF. Together with reference TRBV7-9 and TRBJ1-2, the CDR3 gives the full variable domain: DTGVSQNPRHKITKRGQNVTFRCDPISEHNRLYWYRQTLGQGPEFLTYFQNEAQLEKSRLLSDRFSAERPKGSFSTLEIQRTEQGDSAMYLCASTYPGTNYGYTFGSGTRLTVV.

This chain connects TRBV19 to TRBJ2-7, with TRBD2 matching over 7 bases. The germline CDR1 and CDR2 sequences are LNHDA and SQIVND (reference sequence). There are 14 residues in the CDR3. The J segment lost 5 bases and the V segment lost 6 bases, leaving 10 bases of the junction unmatched. The DNA for the CDR3 is TGTGCCAGTAGGCTTGAGACTAGCACCGACGAGCAGTACTTC. The encoded protein is CASRLETSTDEQYF.

This clone was seen more than once but under ten times. This chain links TRBV19 with TRBJ2-7, with D perhaps matching TRBD2 (6 bases). Germline V gene lookup returns CDR1 LNHDA and CDR2 SQIVND (reference sequence). V was cut by 5 bases and J by 5 bases, with 10 bases left in between. The CDR3 covers 12 residues. The CDR3 nucleotides read TGTGCCAGTAGTTTCGGGGGACACGAGCAGTACTTC. As protein: CASSFGGHEQYF.

The CDR3: CASSSRGLSTDTQYF. The CDR3 DNA reads as TGCGCCAGCAGCTCCAGGGGGCTAAGCACAGATACGCAGTATTTT. The rearrangement links TRBV5-1 to TRBJ2-3, with TRBD1 matching over 8 bases. Losses at the gene ends were 3 bases for V and 0 bases for J; bases not matched to a gene: 3. CDR3 length: 15 residues. The V gene's germline CDR1 is SGHRS and CDR2 YFSETQ.